In this sample, the clone carrying this TCR beta chain turned up once. Its antigen is as yet unknown. The source of the sample is a study of beta chain features in type 1 diabetes. The isolated RNA, all of it, was reverse transcribed, so expressed TCRB transcripts were what got sequenced. Clones were sequenced by immunoSEQ multiplex PCR, and TCRdb holds only the in-frame ones, with some missing. The table lists 200,000 to 250,000 clones, 27% of them singletons. V was pared by 1 base and J by 2 bases, with 12 bases between. Germline-derived CDR1 and CDR2 are SGHTA and FQGNSA. CDR3 length: 16 amino acids. General study results and limits: Insertions at VDJ junctions were less frequent in type 1 diabetes patients. These patients also deleted more nucleotides at the same junctions. Sampled from patients, naive, central memory and Treg TCRB repertoires appeared more similar than those sampled from healthy donors.

This clonotype was obtained from a man aged 30-40 years in good health. This chain uses TRBV7-2 with TRBJ1-5; a possible D gene is TRBD1 (5 bases). Sequencing input: central memory CD4+ T cells from blood. CDR3 sequence: CASSLVQGRGNQPQHF. The CDR3 DNA is TGTGCCAGCAGCTTAGTCCAGGGTAGGGGCAATCAGCCCCAGCATTTT.